This entry lists 19 T cell receptor beta chains sequenced from one sample in a study of identical twins. Via MiXCR, TCRdb re-called the 5' RACE reads, giving one row per CDR3 protein. The table has under 350,000 distinct CDR3 sequences, roughly 9.7% seen once. The sample was also linked to a second study, of yellow fever vaccine responses in identical twins.

Input material: CD8+ T cells sorted from blood. The receptors originated from a woman in her late teens or twenties in good health.

This clonotype was observed a few times. The chain has TRBV4-2 and TRBJ2-1; D tentatively reads TRBD1 or TRBD2 (7 bases each). From germline, CDR1 is LGHNA and CDR2 YNFKEQ. V shed 3 bases and J shed 2 bases, with 17 bases lying between them. This CDR3 contains 17 residues. The CDR3 loop is CASSQSAQGGAYNEQFF. The CDR3 DNA follows: TGTGCCAGCAGCCAGTCGGCCCAGGGGGGGGCCTACAATGAGCAGTTCTTC.

The rearrangement joins TRBV11-1 to TRBJ1-3; no reliable D call. The CDR3 covers 14 residues. Germline-derived CDR1 and CDR2 are SGHAT and FQDESV (reference sequence). V lost 8 bases, J lost 8 bases, and 19 bases lay in between. Here the CDR3 reads CASSIQSSGDTIYF. In DNA, the CDR3 is TGTGCCAGCTCAATACAGTCTTCTGGGGACACCATATATTTT.

Many counts were recorded for this clonotype. The V call is TRBV24-1, the J call TRBJ2-2; D gene uncertain. CDR1 and CDR2 from the germline V gene are KGHDR and SFDVKD. Trimming stripped 7 bases from V and 2 bases from J, with 7 bases between. The CDR3 totals 13 residues. The chain's CDR3 is CATRRPNTGELFF. The DNA of the CDR3 is TGTGCCACCAGGCGACCAAACACCGGGGAGCTGTTTTTT.

The rearrangement links TRBV28 to TRBJ2-3; TRBD1 agrees at 10 bases. V shed 6 bases and J 5 bases; nucleotides not matched to a gene: 11. There are 16 residues in the CDR3. CDR1 is MDHEN and CDR2 is SYDVKM in the germline V gene. CDR3 in DNA: TGTGCCAGCAGCCCGCCGGGACAGGGGCTTGGAGATACGCAGTATTTT. This gives the protein CASSPPGQGLGDTQYF.

This clonotype has ten or more counts. The rearrangement joins TRBV4-3 to TRBJ2-2; 9 nucleotides agree with TRBD2. In germline, CDR1 is LGHNA, CDR2 YSLEER. The length of the CDR3 is 17 residues. V lost 0 bases to trimming and J lost 5 bases; unmatched junction nucleotides: 7. As DNA, the CDR3 is TGCGCCAGCAGCCAAGATAGGGCGGGAGGGTTAACCGGGGAGCTGTTTTTT. Its translation: CASSQDRAGGLTGELFF.

This clonotype was seen a few times. The chain couples TRBV10-3 to TRBJ2-3; 7 bases align to TRBD2. J was trimmed by 2 bases and V by 3 bases; bases with no gene match: 11. Germline V gene data show CDR1 as ENHRY and CDR2 as SYGVKD. This CDR3 spans 17 amino acids. The CDR3 DNA is TGTGCCATCAGTGACCCATTAACTAGCGCGTACACAGATACGCAGTATTTT. It encodes CAISDPLTSAYTDTQYF.

The chain uses TRBV7-9 and TRBJ1-5; D perhaps matches TRBD1 (6 bases). V dropped 1 base and J dropped 2 bases, with 12 bases sitting between them. The germline gives CDR1 SEHNR, CDR2 FQNEAQ (reference sequence). This CDR3 is 16 amino acids long. The CDR3 sequence is CASSLEEKGGNQPQHF. The CDR3 DNA sequence: TGTGCCAGCAGCTTAGAGGAGAAGGGGGGCAATCAGCCCCAGCATTTT.

This clonotype appeared a few times. The rearrangement joins TRBV30 to TRBJ2-4; D ambiguous. The CDR3 consists of 13 residues. Trimming removed 4 bases from V and 6 bases from J, with 13 bases in between. Germline CDR1 GTSNPN, CDR2 SVGIG (reference sequence). CDR3 nucleotides: TGTGCCTGGACTATCGACATGGGAAACATTCAGTACTTC. It codes for CAWTIDMGNIQYF. The full variable domain, completed using reference TRBV30 and TRBJ2-4, is SQTIHQWPATLVQPVGSPLSLECTVEGTSNPNLYWYRQAAGRGLQLLFYSVGIGQISSEVPQNLSASRPQDRQFILSSKKLLLSDSGFYLCAWTIDMGNIQYFGAGTRLSVL.

Many counts were recorded for this clonotype. The chain is built from TRBV29-1 and TRBJ1-1; 10 nucleotides agree with TRBD1. V dropped 4 bases and J dropped 0; count of bases not matched to a gene: 5. This CDR3 has 15 residues. Germline V CDR1 and CDR2: SQVTM, ANQGSEA. CDR3 sequence reads: CSVVATGGLNTEAFF. Here the CDR3 DNA reads TGCAGCGTTGTTGCGACAGGGGGCCTGAACACTGAAGCTTTCTTT.

This clonotype was counted ten times or more. The gene calls are TRBV7-9 and TRBJ1-4; D not resolved. The V gene's germline CDR1 is SEHNR and CDR2 FQNEAQ (reference sequence). This CDR3 spans 13 amino acids. V lost 2 bases to trimming and J lost 8 bases, with 9 bases between them. The CDR3 spells CASSLRDEEKLFF. The CDR3, as DNA: TGTGCCAGCAGCTTACGCGACGAAGAAAAACTGTTTTTT.

This clonotype was seen repeatedly, ten times or more. The V and J genes are TRBV6-1 and TRBJ2-2; tentatively, D is TRBD2 (6 bases). Germline CDR1 is MNHNS and CDR2 is SASEGT. The CDR3 contains 14 residues. V was cut by 6 bases and J by 3 bases, with 11 bases left in between. CDR3 sequence: CASSGGTDTGELFF. The CDR3 bases are TGTGCCAGCAGCGGAGGGACCGACACCGGGGAGCTGTTTTTT.

This clonotype was recorded a few times. The rearrangement uses TRBV11-2 and TRBJ2-5; TRBD2 matches 8 bases. This CDR3 has 18 residues. Trimming took 1 base from V and 1 from J; bases not matched to a gene: 11. Germline CDR1 reads SGHAT; CDR2 reads FQNNGV. CDR3 amino acids: CASSLGSASGLLQETQYF. The CDR3 DNA is TGTGCCAGCAGCTTAGGTAGTGCTAGCGGGTTACTCCAAGAGACCCAGTACTTC. Complete variable domain (other parts from reference TRBV11-2 and TRBJ2-5): EAGVAQSPRYKIIEKRQSVAFWCNPISGHATLYWYQQILGQGPKLLIQFQNNGVVDDSQLPKDRFSAERLKGVDSTLKIQPAKLEDSAVYLCASSLGSASGLLQETQYFGPGTRLLVL.

This clonotype was recorded many times. The chain recombines TRBV25-1 with TRBJ1-2, with D hard to call. This CDR3 spans 13 amino acids. The V end lost 4 bases, the J end lost 3 bases, and 9 bases lay between the germline ends. The germline V gene has CDR1 MGHDK and CDR2 SYGVNS. As DNA, the CDR3 is TGTGCCAGCAGTGTGGTGGAACACTATGGCTACACCTTC. It yields the protein CASSVVEHYGYTF.

This clonotype was observed at least ten times. The gene calls are TRBV5-1 and TRBJ2-2; D is possibly TRBD2 (6 bases). CDR3 length equals 11 residues. Germline V gives CDR1 SGHRS, CDR2 YFSETQ. V lost 5 bases, J lost 7 bases, and 6 bases lay in between. CDR3 protein: CASRRGGELFF. CDR3 coding DNA: TGCGCCAGCAGGCGGGGCGGGGAGCTGTTTTTT. Filled out from reference TRBV5-1 and TRBJ2-2, the complete variable domain reads KAGVTQTPRYLIKTRGQQVTLSCSPISGHRSVSWYQQTPGQGLQFLFEYFSETQRNKGNFPGRFSGRQFSNSRSEMNVSTLELGDSALYLCASRRGGELFFGEGSRLTVL.

V gene TRBV4-1 combines with J gene TRBJ1-4, with D possibly being TRBD1 (6 bases). Germline assignment: CDR1 MGHRA and CDR2 YSYEKL. The V end lost 0 bases, the J end lost 5 bases, and 10 bases lay between the germline ends. This CDR3 contains 15 residues. CDR3 sequence reads: CASSQDRGANEKLFF. For the CDR3, the DNA is TGCGCCAGCAGCCAAGACCGGGGGGCGAATGAAAAACTGTTTTTT.

This clonotype was picked up many times. J is TRBJ2-4 and V is TRBV12-3 or TRBV12-4; 7 nucleotides align to TRBD1. This CDR3 has 14 residues. V shed 5 bases, J shed 9 bases, and the junction held 10 bases outside the gene matches. CDR3 protein: CASSRDRDVRIQYF. In DNA form, the CDR3 reads TGTGCCAGCAGTCGTGACAGGGATGTCCGCATTCAGTACTTC.

The table lists this clonotype with a few counts. V is TRBV27 and J is TRBJ2-1; 8 bases match TRBD1. V shed 6 bases and J 9 bases; nucleotides not matched to a gene: 10. CDR1 and CDR2 (germline): MNHEY, SMNVEV (reference sequence). The CDR3 is 14 amino acids. CDR3 nucleotides: TGTGCCAGCAGGGAGGGGACAGGACTCGGTGAGCAGTTCTTC. It translates to CASREGTGLGEQFF.

Many counts were recorded for this clonotype. The rearrangement joins TRBV4-2 to TRBJ2-1; 8 positions match TRBD2. V trimming: 0 bases; J trimming: 0 bases; junction bases outside the gene matches: 1. The CDR3 covers 16 residues. Germline V gene data show CDR1 as LGHNA and CDR2 as YNFKEQ. DNA of the CDR3: TGTGCCAGCAGCCAAGAGAGCGGGAGCTCCTACAATGAGCAGTTCTTC. This sequence encodes CASSQESGSSYNEQFF.

V is TRBV29-1 and J is TRBJ2-7; TRBD2 is a possible D gene (6 bases). This CDR3 is 13 amino acids long. The germline V gene encodes CDR1 SQVTM and CDR2 ANQGSEA. The V gene lost 4 bases and the J gene lost 3 bases, with 13 bases spanning the gap. CDR3 region: CSVVRRGGYEQYF. CDR3 nucleotide sequence: TGCAGCGTTGTACGGAGGGGAGGCTACGAGCAGTACTTC.